The T cell receptor (beta chain) described here comes from a study of T cells after yellow fever vaccination. Study results and limitations: A small proportion of clonotypes was detected in both the CD4 and CD8 compartments. Though it reached lower strength, the secondary response hit its peak faster, day 5 versus 15.

Remarks on this clonotype: Its target is unknown.

With 0 bases removed from V and 3 bases from J, the gap between germline ends came to 12 bases. There are 15 residues in the CDR3. From germline, CDR1 is LGHNA and CDR2 YSLEER. Via MiXCR, TCRdb re-called the 5' RACE reads, giving one row per CDR3 protein. The table includes about 210,000 distinct CDR3 sequences, roughly 3% detected once. Material: CD4+ T cells sorted from PBMCs, obtained 10 days after the yellow fever booster vaccination. This chain joins TRBV4-3 and TRBJ2-7; no reliable D call. The clonotype comes from a man aged 18 to 30 who received the YFV17D yellow fever vaccine. In nucleotides, the CDR3 is TGCGCCAGCAGCCAAGAGCCCCAGGTTGGCTACGAGCAGTACTTC. Its translation: CASSQEPQVGYEQYF.